This TCR beta chain was retrieved from a study of blood T cell repertoires in COVID-19. The authors' processing: Amplification of reference gene primers was used by the study to estimate nucleated cell counts. Only in-frame clones appear in the TCRdb table, and some are missing; sequencing was by immunoSEQ multiplex PCR. The V and J calls and clone size are taken from that table; D and trimming were inferred from the DNA. The table lists approximately 280,000 clones, 80% to 90% of them singletons, with approximately 11% in the top ten. The CDR3 runs 17 residues. Germline values: CDR1 KGHSH, CDR2 LQKENI. The V gene lost 3 bases and the J gene lost 1 base, with 19 bases spanning the gap.

The sample was peripheral blood. The sequence was obtained from a woman aged 70 to 79 with acute or convalescent COVID-19. The chain joins TRBV18 to TRBJ2-7, with D maybe TRBD2 (6 bases). The CDR3 bases are TGTGCCAGCTCACCCTTTAGCGGCAGCCTCTCATCCTACGAGCAGTACTTC. Translating gives CASSPFSGSLSSYEQYF.